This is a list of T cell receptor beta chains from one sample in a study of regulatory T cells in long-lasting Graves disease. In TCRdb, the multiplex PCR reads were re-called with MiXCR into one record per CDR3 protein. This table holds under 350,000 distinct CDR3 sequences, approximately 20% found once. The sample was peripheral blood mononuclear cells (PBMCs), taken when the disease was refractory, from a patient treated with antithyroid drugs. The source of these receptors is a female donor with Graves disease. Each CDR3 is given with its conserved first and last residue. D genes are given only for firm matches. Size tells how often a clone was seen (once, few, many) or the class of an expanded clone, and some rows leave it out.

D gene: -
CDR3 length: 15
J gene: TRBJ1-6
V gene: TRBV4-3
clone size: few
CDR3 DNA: TGCGCCAGCAGCCAAGAACGAGCGGGGAATTCACCCCTCCACTTT
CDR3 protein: CASSQERAGNSPLHF

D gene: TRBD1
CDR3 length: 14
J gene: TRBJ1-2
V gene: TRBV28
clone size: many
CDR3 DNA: TGTGCCAGCACCCACAGGGGAAAGAACTATGGCTACACCTTC
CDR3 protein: CASTHRGKNYGYTF

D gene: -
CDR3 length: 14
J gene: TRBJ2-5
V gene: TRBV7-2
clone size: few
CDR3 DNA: TGTGCCAGCAGCCTAGTGTCAGGGGAGGGGACCCAGTACTTC
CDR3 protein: CASSLVSGEGTQYF

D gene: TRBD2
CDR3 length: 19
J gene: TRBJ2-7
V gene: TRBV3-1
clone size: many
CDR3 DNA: TGTGCCAGCAGCCAAGTGGGGCCGAGTGGACTAGCGGGACTGTACGAGCAGTACTTC
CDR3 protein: CASSQVGPSGLAGLYEQYF

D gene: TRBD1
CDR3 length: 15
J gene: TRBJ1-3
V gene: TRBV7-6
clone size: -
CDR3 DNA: TGTGCCAGCAGCTTGCCAGGGGGCACCGGAAACACCATATATTTT
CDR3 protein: CASSLPGGTGNTIYF

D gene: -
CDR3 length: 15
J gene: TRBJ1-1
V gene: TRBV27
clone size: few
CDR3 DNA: TGTGCCAGCAGCACCGGGGAACACTTGAACACTGAAGCTTTCTTT
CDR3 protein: CASSTGEHLNTEAFF

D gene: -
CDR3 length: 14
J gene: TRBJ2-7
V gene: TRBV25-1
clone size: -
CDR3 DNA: TGTGCCAGCAGTGGCGTAGTGGGGTTTGGCGAGCAGTACTTC
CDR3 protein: CASSGVVGFGEQYF

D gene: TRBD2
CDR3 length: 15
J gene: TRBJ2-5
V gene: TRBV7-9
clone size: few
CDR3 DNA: TGTGCCAGCAGCGGACTAGCGGGACCGGAGGGGACCCAGTACTTC
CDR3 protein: CASSGLAGPEGTQYF

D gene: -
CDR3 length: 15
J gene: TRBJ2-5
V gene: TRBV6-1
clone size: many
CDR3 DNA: TGTGCCAGCAGTATGGACGACAGTTTGCAAGAGACCCAGTACTTC
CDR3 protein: CASSMDDSLQETQYF

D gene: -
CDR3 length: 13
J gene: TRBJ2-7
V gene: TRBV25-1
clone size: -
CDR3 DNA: TGTGCCAGATGGGCAGGGGTCCCTCTCGAGCAGTACTTC
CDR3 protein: CARWAGVPLEQYF

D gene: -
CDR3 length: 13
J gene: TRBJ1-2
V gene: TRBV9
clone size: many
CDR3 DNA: TGTGCCAGCAGCGCACTAGCTAACTATGGCTACACCTTC
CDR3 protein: CASSALANYGYTF

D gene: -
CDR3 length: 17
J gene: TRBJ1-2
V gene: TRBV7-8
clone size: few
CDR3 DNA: TGTGCCAGCAGCTTAGGGGATTTCGGACAGTTGAACTATGGCTACACCTTC
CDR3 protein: CASSLGDFGQLNYGYTF

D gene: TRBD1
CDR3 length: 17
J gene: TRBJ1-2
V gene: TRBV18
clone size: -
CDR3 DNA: TGTGCCAGCTCACCGGGACAGGGAGTCCTATTGTCCTATGGCTACACCTTC
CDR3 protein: CASSPGQGVLLSYGYTF

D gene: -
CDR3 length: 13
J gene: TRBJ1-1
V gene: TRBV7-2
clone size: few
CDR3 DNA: TGTGCCAGCAGCTTAGACCCGGGACGAGAGGCTTTCTTT
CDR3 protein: CASSLDPGREAFF